This T cell receptor beta chain derives from a study of CD8+ T cells in alopecia areata. Study conclusions and caveats: On tofacitinib, scalp and blood still held many of the expanded lesional clones.

About this clone itself: Its antigen is not identified.

RNA extraction and reverse transcription yielded cDNA as sequencing template. This table comes from immunoSEQ multiplex PCR, and its TCRdb copy is limited to in-frame clones, with some not included. Among over 150,000 clones listed, 45% to 75% were seen once. Trimming took 5 bases from V and 6 from J, leaving 3 bases between them. Germline CDR1 is SNHLY and CDR2 is FYNNEI. The CDR3 sequence is 10 residues long. Treatment described: oral pan-JAK inhibitor, 5-10 mg twice daily. Collection of lesional scalp punch biopsies and peripheral blood was performed in alopecia areata patients. This TCR was recovered from a human donor with alopecia areata. The V and J genes are TRBV2 and TRBJ2-3; the D is unclear. The sample was CD4+ T cells sorted from blood, taken at week 4, from a patient treated with tofacitinib. The CDR3 bases are TGTGCCAGCAGTCGGGATACGCAGTATTTT. It yields the protein CASSRDTQYF.